These T cell receptor beta chains were read from a single sample in a study of blood T cell repertoires in COVID-19. Sequenced by immunoSEQ multiplex PCR; TCRdb stores in-frame clones only, minus some. The data hold about 220,000 clones, with 70% to 85% observed a single time. The source material was peripheral blood. The source of these receptors is a man between 50 and 59 years old with active or convalescent COVID-19. Each CDR3 is given with its conserved first and last residue. A D gene is named only where the DNA matches it firmly. Expanded clones get a size class; other rows say once, few or many, or leave the size out.

>TRBV4-1|TRBJ1-2|-|TRBD1
TGCGCCAGCAGCCAAGGGGGACAGGACTATGGCTACACCTTC
CASSQGGQDYGYTF
>TRBV28|TRBJ1-5|-|TRBD1
TGTGCCAGCAGTTTACAGGGGGCGGGACAGCCCCAGCATTTT
CASSLQGAGQPQHF
>TRBV24-1|TRBJ1-5|-|-
TGTGCCACCAGTGAATCCGGGACTTATAGCAATCAGCCCCAGCATTTT
CATSESGTYSNQPQHF
>TRBV7-2|TRBJ2-7|-|-
TGTGCCAGCAGCTTATGGGGCAGCTCCTACGAGCAGTACTTC
CASSLWGSSYEQYF
>TRBV19|TRBJ2-3|few|TRBD2
TGTGCCAGTAGTAGGGGATTAAGGCGGGAGGAAGAAGATACGCAGTATTTT
CASSRGLRREEEDTQYF
>TRBV6-5|TRBJ1-2|-|-
TGTGTGGTTTCCAACTATGATGGCTACACCTTC
CVVSNYDGYTF
>TRBV27|TRBJ1-5|few|-
TGTGCCAGCAGTTTAGGGCTGGATCAGCCCCAGCATTTT
CASSLGLDQPQHF
>TRBV19|TRBJ1-2|-|-
TGTGCCAGTACCCGGCAGGGGAAATTCTATGGCTACACCTTC
CASTRQGKFYGYTF
>TRBV19|TRBJ1-2|-|-
TGTGCCAGTACTTACGGCGGGGAAACGGGCTATGGCTACACCTTC
CASTYGGETGYGYTF
>TRBV9|TRBJ2-7|-|-
TGTGCCAGCAGCGTAGCTGGGACACTTCCTACGCGGCAGTACTTC
CASSVAGTLPTRQYF
>TRBV9|TRBJ1-4|-|TRBD1
TGTGCCAGCAGCGTAGGGACAGGGGTGGAAAAACTGTTTTTT
CASSVGTGVEKLFF